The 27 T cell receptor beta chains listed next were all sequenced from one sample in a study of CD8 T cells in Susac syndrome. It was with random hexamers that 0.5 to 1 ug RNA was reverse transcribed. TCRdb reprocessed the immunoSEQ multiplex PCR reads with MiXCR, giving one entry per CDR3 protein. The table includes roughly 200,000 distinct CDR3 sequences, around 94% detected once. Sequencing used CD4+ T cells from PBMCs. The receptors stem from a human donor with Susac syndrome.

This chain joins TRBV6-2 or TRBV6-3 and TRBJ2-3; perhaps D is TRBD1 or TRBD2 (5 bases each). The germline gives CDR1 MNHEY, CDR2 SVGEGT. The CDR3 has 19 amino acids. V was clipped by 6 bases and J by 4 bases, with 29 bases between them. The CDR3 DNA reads TGTGCCAGCAGCAAGAACCCATCCGGATGGACACCGGGACCAGATACGCAGTATTTT. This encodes CASSKNPSGWTPGPDTQYF.

This chain's CDR3 is CASSWDRYSNQPQHF. CDR3 DNA sequence: TGTGCCAGCAGTTGGGACAGATATAGCAATCAGCCCCAGCATTTT. The genes are TRBV2 and TRBJ1-5; 7 bases agree with TRBD1. Germline V gene sequence: CDR1 SNHLY, CDR2 FYNNEI. The CDR3 has 15 amino acids. V lost 5 bases, J lost 0 bases, and 4 bases stayed unmatched. The full variable domain, its missing parts supplied by reference TRBV2 and TRBJ1-5, is EPEVTQTPSHQVTQMGQEVILRCVPISNHLYFYWYRQILGQKVEFLVSFYNNEISEKSEIFDDQFSVERPDGSNFTLKIRSTKLEDSAMYFCASSWDRYSNQPQHFGDGTRLSIL.

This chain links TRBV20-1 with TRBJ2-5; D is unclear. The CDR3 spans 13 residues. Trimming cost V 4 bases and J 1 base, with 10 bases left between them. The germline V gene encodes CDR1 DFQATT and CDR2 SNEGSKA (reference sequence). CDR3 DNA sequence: TGCAGTGCTACCTCCATTGCCCAAGAGACCCAGTACTTC. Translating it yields CSATSIAQETQYF.

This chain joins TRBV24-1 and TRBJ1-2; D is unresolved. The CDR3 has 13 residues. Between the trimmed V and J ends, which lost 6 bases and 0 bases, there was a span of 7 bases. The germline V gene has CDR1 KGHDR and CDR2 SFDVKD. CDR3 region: CATSRGSNYGYTF. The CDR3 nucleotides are TGTGCCACCAGTCGCGGATCTAACTATGGCTACACCTTC.

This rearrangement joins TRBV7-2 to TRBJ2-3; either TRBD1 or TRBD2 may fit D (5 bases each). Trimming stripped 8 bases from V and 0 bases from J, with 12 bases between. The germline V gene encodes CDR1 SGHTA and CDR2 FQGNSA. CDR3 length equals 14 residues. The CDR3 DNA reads TGTGCCAGCGTTCGAGGGGTTAGCACAGATACGCAGTATTTT. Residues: CASVRGVSTDTQYF.

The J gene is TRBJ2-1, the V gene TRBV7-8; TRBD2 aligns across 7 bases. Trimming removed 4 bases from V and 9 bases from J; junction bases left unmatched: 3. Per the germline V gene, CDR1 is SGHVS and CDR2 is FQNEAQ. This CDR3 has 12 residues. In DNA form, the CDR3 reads TGTGCCAGCAGCTCCTGGGGGGGTGAGCAGTTCTTC. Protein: CASSSWGGEQFF.

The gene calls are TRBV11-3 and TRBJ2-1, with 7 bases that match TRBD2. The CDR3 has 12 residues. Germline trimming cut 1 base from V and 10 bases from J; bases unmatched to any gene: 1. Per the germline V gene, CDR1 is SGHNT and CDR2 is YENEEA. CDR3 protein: CASSLGEGEQFF. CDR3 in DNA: TGTGCCAGCAGCTTAGGGGAGGGCGAGCAGTTCTTC.

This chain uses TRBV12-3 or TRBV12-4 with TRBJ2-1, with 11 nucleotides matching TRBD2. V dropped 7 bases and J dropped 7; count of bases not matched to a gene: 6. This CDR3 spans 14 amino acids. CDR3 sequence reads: CASIPSGRQNEQFF. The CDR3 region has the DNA TGTGCCAGCATCCCTAGCGGGAGGCAAAATGAGCAGTTCTTC.

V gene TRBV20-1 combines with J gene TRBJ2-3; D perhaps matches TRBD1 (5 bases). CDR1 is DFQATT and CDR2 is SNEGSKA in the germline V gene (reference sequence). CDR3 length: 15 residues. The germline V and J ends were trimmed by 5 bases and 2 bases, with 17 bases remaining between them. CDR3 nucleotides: TGCAGTGCTCCAGATTTGGACAAAGACACAGATACGCAGTATTTT. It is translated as CSAPDLDKDTDTQYF.

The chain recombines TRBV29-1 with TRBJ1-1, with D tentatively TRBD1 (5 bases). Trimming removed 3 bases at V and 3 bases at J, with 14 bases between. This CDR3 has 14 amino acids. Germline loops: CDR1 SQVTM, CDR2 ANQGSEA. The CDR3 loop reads CSVDEGTGDTEAFF. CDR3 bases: TGCAGCGTTGATGAGGGGACTGGGGACACTGAAGCTTTCTTT.

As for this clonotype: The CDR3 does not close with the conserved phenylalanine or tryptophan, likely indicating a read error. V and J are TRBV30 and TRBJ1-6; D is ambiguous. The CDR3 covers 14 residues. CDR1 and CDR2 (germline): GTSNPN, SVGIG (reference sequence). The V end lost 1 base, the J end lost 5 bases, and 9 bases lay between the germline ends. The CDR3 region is CAWSGERHNSPLHL. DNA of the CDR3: TGTGCCTGGAGTGGGGAGAGACATAATTCACCCCTCCACCTT.

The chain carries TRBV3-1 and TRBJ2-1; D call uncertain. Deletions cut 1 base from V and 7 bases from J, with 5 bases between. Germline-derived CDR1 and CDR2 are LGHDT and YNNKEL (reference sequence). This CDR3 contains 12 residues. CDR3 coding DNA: TGTGCCAGCAGCCAAGCCCCTAATGAGCAGTTCTTC. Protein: CASSQAPNEQFF.

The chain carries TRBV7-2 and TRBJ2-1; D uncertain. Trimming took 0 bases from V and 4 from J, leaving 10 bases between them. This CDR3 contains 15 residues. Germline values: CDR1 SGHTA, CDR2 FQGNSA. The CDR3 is CASSLALESYNEQFF. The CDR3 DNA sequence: TGTGCCAGCAGCTTAGCGCTTGAGTCATACAATGAGCAGTTCTTC.

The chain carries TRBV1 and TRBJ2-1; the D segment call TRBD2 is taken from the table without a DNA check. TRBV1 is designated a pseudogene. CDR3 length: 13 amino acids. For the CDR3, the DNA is TGCACCACCTCGCGGGCGGGTTACAATGAGCAGTTCTTC. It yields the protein CTTSRAGYNEQFF.

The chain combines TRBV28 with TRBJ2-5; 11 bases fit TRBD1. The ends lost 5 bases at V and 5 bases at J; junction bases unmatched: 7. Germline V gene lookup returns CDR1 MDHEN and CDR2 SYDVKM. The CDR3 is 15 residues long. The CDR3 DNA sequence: TGTGCCAGCAGTCCTGGGACAGGGGGTTACGAGACCCAGTACTTC. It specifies CASSPGTGGYETQYF.

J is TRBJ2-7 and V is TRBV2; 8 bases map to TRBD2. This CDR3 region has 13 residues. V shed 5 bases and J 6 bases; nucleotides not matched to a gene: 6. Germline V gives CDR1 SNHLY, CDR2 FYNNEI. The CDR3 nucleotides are TGTGCCAGCAGTTACGGACTAGCAGGCGAGCAGTACTTC. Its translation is CASSYGLAGEQYF.

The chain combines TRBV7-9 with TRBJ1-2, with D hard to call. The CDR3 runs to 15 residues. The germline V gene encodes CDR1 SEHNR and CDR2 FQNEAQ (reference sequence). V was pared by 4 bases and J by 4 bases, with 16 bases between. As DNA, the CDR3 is TGTGCCAGCAGCTATACCACGGGAACACTCTATGGCTACACCTTC. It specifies CASSYTTGTLYGYTF.

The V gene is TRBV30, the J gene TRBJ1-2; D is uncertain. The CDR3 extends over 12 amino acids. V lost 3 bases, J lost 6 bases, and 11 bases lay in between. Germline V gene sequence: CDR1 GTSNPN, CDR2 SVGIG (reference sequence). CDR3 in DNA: TGTGCCTGGAGAGACCCCAACAATGGCTACACCTTC. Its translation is CAWRDPNNGYTF.

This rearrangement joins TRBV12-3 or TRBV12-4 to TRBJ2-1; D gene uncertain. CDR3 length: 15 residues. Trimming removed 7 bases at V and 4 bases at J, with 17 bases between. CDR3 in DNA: TGTGCCAGCACCGGGTCCTCCGAGGCTTACAATGAGCAGTTCTTC. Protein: CASTGSSEAYNEQFF.

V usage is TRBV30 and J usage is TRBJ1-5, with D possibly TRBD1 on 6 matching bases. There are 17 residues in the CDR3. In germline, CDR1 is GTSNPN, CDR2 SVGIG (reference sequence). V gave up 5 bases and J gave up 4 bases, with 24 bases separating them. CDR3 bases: TGTGCCTGGGATAGGGGGATCGCAGGGAGAGGGAATCAGCCCCAGCATTTT. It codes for CAWDRGIAGRGNQPQHF.

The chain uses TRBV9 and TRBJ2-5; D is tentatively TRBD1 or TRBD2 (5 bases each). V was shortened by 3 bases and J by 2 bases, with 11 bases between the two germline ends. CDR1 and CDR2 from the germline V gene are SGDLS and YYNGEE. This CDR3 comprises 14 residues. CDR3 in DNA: TGTGCCAGCAGCGGACTCGGGGCACAAGAGACCCAGTACTTC. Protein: CASSGLGAQETQYF.

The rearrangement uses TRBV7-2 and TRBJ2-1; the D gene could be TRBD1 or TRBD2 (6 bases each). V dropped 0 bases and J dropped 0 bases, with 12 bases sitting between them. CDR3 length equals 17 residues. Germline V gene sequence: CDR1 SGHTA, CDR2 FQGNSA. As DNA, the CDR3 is TGTGCCAGCAGCTTAGCGGGGGGCTACAGCTCCTACAATGAGCAGTTCTTC. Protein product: CASSLAGGYSSYNEQFF.

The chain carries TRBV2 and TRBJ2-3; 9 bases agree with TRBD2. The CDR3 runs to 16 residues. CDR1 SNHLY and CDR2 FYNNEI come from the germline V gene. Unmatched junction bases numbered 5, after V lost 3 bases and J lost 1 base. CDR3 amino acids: CASSDGASGGTDTQYF. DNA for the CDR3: TGTGCCAGCAGTGATGGGGCTAGCGGGGGCACAGATACGCAGTATTTT.

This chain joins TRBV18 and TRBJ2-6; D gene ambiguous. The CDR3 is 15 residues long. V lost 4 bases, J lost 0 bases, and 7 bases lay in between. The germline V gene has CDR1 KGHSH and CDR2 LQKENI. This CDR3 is CASSLTSSGANVLTF. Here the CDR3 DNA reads TGTGCCAGCTCACTTACAAGCTCTGGGGCCAACGTCCTGACTTTC.

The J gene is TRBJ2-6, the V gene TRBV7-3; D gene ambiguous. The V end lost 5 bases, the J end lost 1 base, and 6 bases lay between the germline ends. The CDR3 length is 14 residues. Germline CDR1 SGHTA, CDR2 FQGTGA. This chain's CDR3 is CASSPQSGANVLTF. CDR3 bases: TGTGCCAGCAGCCCCCAGTCTGGGGCCAACGTCCTGACTTTC.

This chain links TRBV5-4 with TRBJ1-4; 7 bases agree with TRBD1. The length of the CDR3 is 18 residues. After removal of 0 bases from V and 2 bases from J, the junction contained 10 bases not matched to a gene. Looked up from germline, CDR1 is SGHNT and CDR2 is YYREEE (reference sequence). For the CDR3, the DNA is TGTGCCAGCAGCTTGGCTCTGGGAGGGGGCGAGACTAATGAAAAACTGTTTTTT. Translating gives CASSLALGGGETNEKLFF.

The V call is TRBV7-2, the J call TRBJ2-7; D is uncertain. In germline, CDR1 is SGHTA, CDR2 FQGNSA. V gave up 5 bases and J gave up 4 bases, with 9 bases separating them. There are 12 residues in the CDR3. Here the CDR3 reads CASSATVYEQYF. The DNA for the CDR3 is TGTGCCAGCAGCGCCACAGTGTACGAGCAGTACTTC.